This record looks at one TCR beta chain sequence and its context. This sample stems from a study of cytomegalovirus exposure and HLA in healthy donors. V shed 6 bases and J 4 bases; nucleotides not matched to a gene: 14. CDR1 is LNHDA, CDR2 SQIVND, per germline (reference sequence). The CDR3 extends over 16 amino acids. TCRdb's copy holds only in-frame clones and misses some; the assay was immunoSEQ multiplex PCR. In the table there are some 150,000 clones, approximately 87% of which are singletons. The TCR was taken from a woman under 40 in good health and CMV-seronegative. The chain links TRBV19 to TRBJ1-1; 7 bases fit TRBD1. Sequencing input: PBMCs. The CDR3 spells CASSPRRQGGATEAFF. The CDR3 DNA follows: TGTGCCAGTAGCCCGAGGAGACAGGGAGGTGCCACTGAAGCTTTCTTT. The variable domain in full, completed from reference TRBV19 and TRBJ1-1, reads DGGITQSPKYLFRKEGQNVTLSCEQNLNHDAMYWYRQDPGQGLRLIYYSQIVNDFQKGDIAEGYSVSREKKESFPLTVTSAQKNPTAFYLCASSPRRQGGATEAFFGQGTRLTVV.